These 26 T cell receptor beta chains were all obtained from the same sample, sequenced in a study of T cells in Graves' hyperthyroidism and ophthalmopathy. Researchers took RNA transcripts and amplified the TCR beta CDR3 regions from them. HTBI primers were the set used in a first-round RT-PCR of the TCR CDR3. TCRdb used MiXCR to reprocess the multiplex PCR reads, holding one entry per CDR3 protein. The repertoire has 650,000 to 700,000 distinct CDR3 sequences, 15% to 20% of them found once; the top ten carry 15% to 19%. The source material was blood. Receptor source: a man aged 50-60 years with Graves' hyperthyroidism.

The chain joins TRBV5-1 to TRBJ2-2; no reliable D call. V was trimmed by 7 bases and J by 0 bases, leaving 7 bases between them. The CDR3 spans 13 residues. In germline, CDR1 is SGHRS, CDR2 YFSETQ. CDR3 nucleotides: TGCGCCAGCGAGGCCCCGAACACCGGGGAGCTGTTTTTT. This codes for CASEAPNTGELFF.

The sample holds a few counts of this clonotype. This chain links TRBV29-1 with TRBJ2-1; TRBD2 matches 7 bases. V dropped 4 bases and J dropped 10; count of bases not matched to a gene: 4. The CDR3 has 11 amino acids. Germline assignment: CDR1 SQVTM and CDR2 ANQGSEA. DNA of the CDR3: TGCAGCGTTGGACGGGAGGTAGAGCAGTTCTTC. As protein: CSVGREVEQFF.

The chain is built from TRBV29-1 and TRBJ2-7, with D uncertain. The CDR3 sequence is 13 residues long. Trimming removed 7 bases at V and 0 bases at J, with 13 bases between. Germline assignment: CDR1 SQVTM and CDR2 ANQGSEA. CDR3 nucleotide sequence: TGCAGCGCTATGCCCTTAAACTCCTACGAGCAGTACTTC. It yields the protein CSAMPLNSYEQYF.

Ten or more counts support this clonotype. V is TRBV6-1 and J is TRBJ2-7; 9 nucleotides match TRBD1. CDR1 and CDR2 (germline): MNHNS, SASEGT. The ends lost 5 bases at V and 3 bases at J; junction bases unmatched: 11. There are 16 residues in the CDR3. The CDR3: CASSYSLGQGVYEQYF. In DNA form, the CDR3 reads TGTGCCAGCAGTTATAGTTTGGGACAGGGTGTCTACGAGCAGTACTTC.

Written as DNA, the CDR3 is TGTGCCAGTACCAACATCAGGACCAGCAATCAGCCCCAGCATTTT. Residues: CASTNIRTSNQPQHF. The J gene is TRBJ1-5, the V gene TRBV19; D is undetermined. Germline loops: CDR1 LNHDA, CDR2 SQIVND (reference sequence). The ends were cut back, 7 bases at V and 1 base at J, with 14 bases in the middle. CDR3 size: 15 residues.

The chain carries TRBV6-2 or TRBV6-3 and TRBJ2-1, with TRBD2 matching over 13 bases. This CDR3 is 18 amino acids long. Unmatched junction bases numbered 8, after V lost 0 bases and J lost 6 bases. The germline V gene encodes CDR1 MNHEY and CDR2 SVGEGT. The CDR3 loop is CASSYSKTSGRRANEQFF. The CDR3 DNA reads TGTGCCAGCAGTTACTCGAAGACTAGCGGGAGGAGGGCCAATGAGCAGTTCTTC.

The table lists this clonotype with a few counts. The genes are TRBV20-1 and TRBJ2-5, with D perhaps assigned TRBD1 or TRBD2 (5 bases each). CDR1 is DFQATT, CDR2 SNEGSKA, per germline (reference sequence). Trimming stripped 4 bases from V and 4 bases from J, with 13 bases between. The CDR3 consists of 13 residues. The CDR3 here is CSATRGLVETQYF. CDR3 nucleotide sequence: TGCAGTGCTACTCGGGGCCTGGTAGAGACCCAGTACTTC.

This clonotype was picked up a small number of times. The chain joins TRBV6-2 or TRBV6-3 to TRBJ2-3, with D tentatively TRBD2 (6 bases). CDR1 is MNHEY, CDR2 SVGEGT, per germline. V was pared by 1 base and J by 0 bases, with 14 bases between. The CDR3 length is 17 residues. CDR3 sequence reads: CASSYYQRVTSTDTQYF. Written as DNA, the CDR3 is TGTGCCAGCAGTTACTATCAGCGGGTCACCAGCACAGATACGCAGTATTTT.

This clonotype has a count of ten or more. CDR3 sequence (DNA): TGTGCCAGCAGTCCAATACGGGAGGGAAGCTCCTACAATGAGCAGTTCTTC. It translates to CASSPIREGSSYNEQFF. The chain joins TRBV28 to TRBJ2-1, with 8 bases that match TRBD2. Germline CDR1 MDHEN, CDR2 SYDVKM. Trimming took 5 bases from V and 0 from J; bases not matched to a gene: 9. The length of the CDR3 is 17 residues.

In its sample, this clonotype was seen many times. The chain couples TRBV19 to TRBJ1-1; 8 nucleotides match TRBD1. With 6 bases clipped from V and 0 bases from J, the junction kept 9 bases outside the gene matches. The CDR3 has 16 amino acids. Germline-derived CDR1 and CDR2 are LNHDA and SQIVND (reference sequence). The CDR3 protein is CASRTGDRNMNTEAFF. Here the CDR3 DNA reads TGTGCCAGTAGGACCGGGGACAGGAACATGAACACTGAAGCTTTCTTT. Filled out from reference TRBV19 and TRBJ1-1, the complete variable domain reads DGGITQSPKYLFRKEGQNVTLSCEQNLNHDAMYWYRQDPGQGLRLIYYSQIVNDFQKGDIAEGYSVSREKKESFPLTVTSAQKNPTAFYLCASRTGDRNMNTEAFFGQGTRLTVV.

This clonotype occurred many times. The J gene is TRBJ2-1, the V gene TRBV7-2; D is undetermined. Trimming took 3 bases from V and 2 from J, leaving 14 bases between them. There are 16 residues in the CDR3. Per the germline V gene, CDR1 is SGHTA and CDR2 is FQGNSA. CDR3 loop: CASSFSWEGTYNEQFF. The DNA for the CDR3 is TGTGCCAGCAGCTTTTCGTGGGAAGGAACCTACAATGAGCAGTTCTTC.

This clonotype was observed a handful of times. The chain recombines TRBV29-1 with TRBJ2-7; D is uncertain. The CDR3 totals 12 residues. With 2 bases removed from V and 3 bases from J, the gap between germline ends came to 8 bases. Germline V gene lookup returns CDR1 SQVTM and CDR2 ANQGSEA. CDR3 DNA sequence: TGCAGCGTTGAAAATCAGCTCTACGAGCAGTACTTC. Translated: CSVENQLYEQYF.

Written as DNA, the CDR3 is TGTGCCAGCAGCGCGCACAGGGACATAGGCGAGCAGTACTTC. Translation: CASSAHRDIGEQYF. The chain is built from TRBV11-2 and TRBJ2-7; possibly TRBD1 for D (6 bases). The CDR3 length is 14 residues. Between the trimmed V and J ends, which lost 5 bases and 6 bases, there was a span of 17 bases. The germline V gene has CDR1 SGHAT and CDR2 FQNNGV.

This clonotype was observed a few times. CDR3 sequence: CASSEDRDGVTSGKAYNEQFF. The DNA of the CDR3 is TGTGCCAGCAGTGAGGACAGGGACGGGGTGACTAGCGGGAAAGCCTACAATGAGCAGTTCTTC. The gene calls are TRBV2 and TRBJ2-1, with 11 bases aligning to TRBD2. The CDR3 is made up of 21 amino acids. The V gene's germline CDR1 is SNHLY and CDR2 FYNNEI. The V gene end was trimmed by 3 bases and the J gene end by 2 bases; junction bases not matched to a gene: 18.

This clonotype was recorded a few times. This rearrangement joins TRBV19 to TRBJ2-7, with D possibly TRBD2 on 6 matching bases. Trimming cost V 4 bases and J 5 bases, with 18 bases left between them. This CDR3 comprises 15 residues. The germline V gene has CDR1 LNHDA and CDR2 SQIVND (reference sequence). The CDR3 here is CASSNAGLRLHEQYF. CDR3 DNA sequence: TGTGCCAGTAGTAATGCGGGACTTAGACTGCACGAGCAGTACTTC.

This clonotype occurred many times. The rearrangement links TRBV27 to TRBJ1-4; a weak D match, TRBD1 (5 bases). From germline, CDR1 is MNHEY and CDR2 SMNVEV (reference sequence). This CDR3 region has 15 residues. The V end was cut by 5 bases, the J end by 8 bases, with 18 bases between. CDR3 in DNA: TGTGCCAGCAGTGTCGACATGGGACTAATGGAAAAACTGTTTTTT. Translated: CASSVDMGLMEKLFF.

This clonotype was counted between two and nine times. The chain uses TRBV20-1 and TRBJ2-3; a weak D match, TRBD1 (5 bases). Germline CDR1 and CDR2: DFQATT and SNEGSKA (reference sequence). The CDR3 covers 14 residues. Trimming took off 0 bases at V and 5 bases at J, with 12 bases between the two ends. CDR3 coding DNA: TGCAGTGCTAGAGATTCGACAGATCAAGATACGCAGTATTTT. This gives the protein CSARDSTDQDTQYF.

This clonotype was observed at least ten times. The chain recombines TRBV27 with TRBJ1-2; TRBD1 might be the D (6 bases). The V end was cut by 10 bases, the J end by 3 bases, with 12 bases between. Germline V lookup: CDR1 MNHEY, CDR2 SMNVEV (reference sequence). The CDR3 has 12 amino acids. CDR3 residues: CATQGGDYGYTF. The CDR3, as DNA: TGTGCCACCCAAGGGGGGGACTATGGCTACACCTTC.

The table lists this clonotype with many counts. The V gene is TRBV2, the J gene TRBJ2-1; no reliable D call. CDR3 length equals 14 residues. Germline CDR1 and CDR2: SNHLY and FYNNEI. The V end was cut by 5 bases, the J end by 2 bases, with 10 bases between. DNA of the CDR3: TGTGCCAGCAGTACACCCGAGACCTACAATGAGCAGTTCTTC. As protein: CASSTPETYNEQFF.

In its sample, this clonotype was seen many times. The chain has TRBV3-1 and TRBJ1-2; no clear D gene. Germline loops: CDR1 LGHDT, CDR2 YNNKEL (reference sequence). Between the trimmed V and J ends, which lost 4 bases and 6 bases, there was a span of 18 bases. There are 15 residues in the CDR3. The CDR3: CASSPYSRIPDGYTF. The DNA for the CDR3 is TGTGCCAGCAGCCCATACAGCCGAATCCCAGATGGCTACACCTTC.

Ten or more counts support this clonotype. CDR3 protein: CASSYPKDRGDYEQYF. In nucleotides, the CDR3 is TGTGCCAGCAGTTACCCTAAGGACAGGGGGGACTACGAGCAGTACTTC. The chain carries TRBV6-2 or TRBV6-3 and TRBJ2-7; 10 nucleotides match TRBD1. The V gene's germline CDR1 is MNHEY and CDR2 SVGEGT. V lost 2 bases and J lost 3; bases outside the gene matches: 7. The CDR3 length is 16 residues.

The rearrangement joins TRBV29-1 to TRBJ2-1; TRBD2 matches 7 bases. CDR3 length equals 15 residues. Trimming removed 3 bases from V and 8 bases from J; junction bases left unmatched: 13. Germline-derived CDR1 and CDR2 are SQVTM and ANQGSEA. The chain's CDR3 is CSVDQLRLAVDEQFF. The CDR3 bases are TGCAGCGTTGATCAGCTCCGGCTAGCGGTAGATGAGCAGTTCTTC.

The genes are TRBV5-4 and TRBJ2-3, with 12 bases that match TRBD2. V lost 0 bases, J lost 5 bases, and 4 bases stayed unmatched. The CDR3 contains 16 residues. CDR1 and CDR2 from the germline V gene are SGHNT and YYREEE (reference sequence). The CDR3 coding sequence is TGTGCCAGCAGCTTGGGACTAGCGGGAGTGGAAGATACGCAGTATTTT. It translates to CASSLGLAGVEDTQYF.

The chain couples TRBV28 to TRBJ2-7; D may be TRBD1 (5 bases). The CDR3 covers 14 residues. Germline V gene lookup returns CDR1 MDHEN and CDR2 SYDVKM. The V gene lost 1 base and the J gene lost 2 bases, with 9 bases spanning the gap. CDR3 in DNA: TGTGCCAGCAGTTTATCCCCCAGGGCCTACGAGCAGTACTTC. This encodes CASSLSPRAYEQYF.

V gene TRBV6-1 combines with J gene TRBJ2-2; 10 bases line up with TRBD1. CDR3 size: 15 residues. With 6 bases clipped from V and 5 bases from J, the junction kept 6 bases outside the gene matches. Germline loops: CDR1 MNHNS, CDR2 SASEGT. CDR3 protein: CASRKGQGGTGELFF. The CDR3 coding sequence is TGTGCCAGCAGGAAAGGACAGGGGGGAACCGGGGAGCTGTTTTTT.

This clonotype is a singleton in its sample. The chain recombines TRBV20-1 with TRBJ2-7, with D tentatively TRBD1 (9 bases). This CDR3 region has 18 residues. Germline V lookup: CDR1 DFQATT, CDR2 SNEGSKA (reference sequence). V lost 3 bases and J lost 5, with 29 bases in between. CDR3 sequence: CSARANRGRAGGIHEQYF. In DNA, the CDR3 is TGCAGTGCTAGGGCAAACAGGGGGCGGGCGGGAGGTATCCACGAGCAGTACTTC.